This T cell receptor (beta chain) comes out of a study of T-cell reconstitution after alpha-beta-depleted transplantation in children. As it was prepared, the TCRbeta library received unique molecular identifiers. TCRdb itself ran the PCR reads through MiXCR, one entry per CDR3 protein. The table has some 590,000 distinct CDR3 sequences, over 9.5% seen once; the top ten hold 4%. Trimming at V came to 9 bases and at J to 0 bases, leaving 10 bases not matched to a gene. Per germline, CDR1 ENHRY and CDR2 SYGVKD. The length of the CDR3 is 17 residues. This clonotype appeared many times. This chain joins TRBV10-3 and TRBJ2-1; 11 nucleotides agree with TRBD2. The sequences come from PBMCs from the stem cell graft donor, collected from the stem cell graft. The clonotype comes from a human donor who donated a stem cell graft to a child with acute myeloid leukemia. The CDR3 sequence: CAMAGTSGPSSYNEQFF. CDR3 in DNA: TGTGCCATGGCGGGGACTAGCGGTCCCAGCTCCTACAATGAGCAGTTCTTC.